These 4 T cell receptor beta chains came from one sample sequenced in a study of early T cells in non-severe SARS-CoV-2 infection. TCRdb recomputed calls from the 5' RACE reads with MiXCR, one row per CDR3 protein. The data hold about 60,000 distinct CDR3 sequences, with around 5.6% observed a single time. Sequences were obtained from whole blood. The receptors were sampled from an adult who was a healthcare worker with PCR-confirmed SARS-CoV-2 infection or an uninfected control (not recorded which).

This clonotype came up a few times. The chain joins TRBV5-6 to TRBJ2-7; D uncertain. CDR3 length: 13 residues. Germline CDR1 is SGHDT and CDR2 is YYEEEE. Trimming took 2 bases from V and 3 from J, leaving 9 bases between them. The CDR3 loop is CASSFGQVYEQYF. The CDR3 DNA follows: TGTGCCAGCAGCTTTGGCCAGGTCTACGAGCAGTACTTC.

The sample holds many counts of this clonotype. The V and J genes are TRBV28 and TRBJ1-2; D is unresolved. This CDR3 is built from 12 residues. V was clipped by 3 bases and J by 8 bases, with 10 bases between them. Germline assignment: CDR1 MDHEN and CDR2 SYDVKM. The CDR3 reads CASSLQTSGYTF. CDR3 DNA sequence: TGTGCCAGCAGTTTGCAGACATCAGGCTACACCTTC.

This clonotype was detected ten times or more. This rearrangement joins TRBV7-9 to TRBJ2-7; D call uncertain. V lost 5 bases to trimming and J lost 5 bases, with 10 bases between them. The CDR3 covers 12 residues. Germline CDR1 reads SEHNR; CDR2 reads FQNEAQ (reference sequence). The CDR3 bases are TGTGCCAGCAGCCGACGGCATGACGAGCAGTACTTC. Translation gives CASSRRHDEQYF.

Ten or more counts support this clonotype. The CDR3 coding sequence is TGTGCCAGCAGCCTAGAGGGGGAGAGGTATGACACTGAAGCTTTCTTT. Translation: CASSLEGERYDTEAFF. The gene calls are TRBV7-9 and TRBJ1-1; D is perhaps TRBD1 (6 bases). Trimming took off 5 bases at V and 3 bases at J, with 19 bases between the two ends. The germline V gene encodes CDR1 SEHNR and CDR2 FQNEAQ (reference sequence). The CDR3 has 16 residues.